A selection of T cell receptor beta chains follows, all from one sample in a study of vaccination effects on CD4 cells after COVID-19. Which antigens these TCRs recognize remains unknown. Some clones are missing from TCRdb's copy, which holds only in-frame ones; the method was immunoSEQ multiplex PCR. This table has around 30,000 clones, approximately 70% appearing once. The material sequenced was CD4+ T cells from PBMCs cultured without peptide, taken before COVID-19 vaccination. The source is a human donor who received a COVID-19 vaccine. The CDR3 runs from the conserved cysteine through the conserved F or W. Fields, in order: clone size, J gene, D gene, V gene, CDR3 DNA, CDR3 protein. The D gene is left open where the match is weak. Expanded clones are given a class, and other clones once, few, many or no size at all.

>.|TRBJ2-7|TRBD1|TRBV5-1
TGCGCCAGCAGCTCGGACAGGGTGTACGAGCAGTACTTC
CASSSDRVYEQYF
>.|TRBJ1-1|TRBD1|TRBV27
TGTGCCAGCAGTAGGGGACAGGTCCACACTGAAGCTTTCTTT
CASSRGQVHTEAFF
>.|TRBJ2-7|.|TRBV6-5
TGTGCCAGCAGTTACTCCGTTCCGATTTCCTACGAGCAGTACTTC
CASSYSVPISYEQYF
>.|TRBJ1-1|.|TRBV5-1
TGCGCCAGCAGCGAGGGACCGACGAACACTGAAGCTTTCTTT
CASSEGPTNTEAFF
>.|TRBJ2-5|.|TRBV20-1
TGCAGTGGGCTAGGGCATCAGACCCAGTACTTC
CSGLGHQTQYF
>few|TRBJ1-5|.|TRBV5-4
TGTGCCAGCAGCAAGGACAGCAATCAGCCCCAGCATTTT
CASSKDSNQPQHF
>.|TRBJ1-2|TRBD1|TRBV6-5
TGTGCCAGCAGAGTACAGGGGGTGGCTAACTATGGCTACACCTTC
CASRVQGVANYGYTF
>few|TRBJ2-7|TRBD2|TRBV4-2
TGTGCCAGCAGCCCCTTAGCGGGATCTCGGTACGAGCAGTACTTC
CASSPLAGSRYEQYF
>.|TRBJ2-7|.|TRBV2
TGTGCCAGCAGTGGCCGGCAACAGGGTTCTTTTGTCGAGCAGTACTTC
CASSGRQQGSFVEQYF
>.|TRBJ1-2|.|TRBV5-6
TGTGCCAGCAGCAAGCCCGGGACCTATGGCTATGGCTACACCTTC
CASSKPGTYGYGYTF
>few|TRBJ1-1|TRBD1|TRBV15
TGTGCCACCAGCAGAGATCCGGACAGGGGGCTAGAAGCTTTCTTT
CATSRDPDRGLEAFF
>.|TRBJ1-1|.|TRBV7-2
TGTGCCAGCAGCTTAAACAGTCAGAACACTGAAGCTTTCTTT
CASSLNSQNTEAFF
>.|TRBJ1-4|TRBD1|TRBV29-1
TGCAGCGCCCGGGACAGGGGAGAAAAACTGTTTTTT
CSARDRGEKLFF
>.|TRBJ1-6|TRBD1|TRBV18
TGTGCCAGCTCACCGGACAGGGGTTCACCCCTCCACTTT
CASSPDRGSPLHF
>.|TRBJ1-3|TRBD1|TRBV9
TGTGCCAGCAGCTCGTTGGACAGGGCTGGAAACACCATATATTTT
CASSSLDRAGNTIYF
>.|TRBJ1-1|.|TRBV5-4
TGTGCCAGCAGCTTGGCCGGGAACACTGAAGCTTTCTTT
CASSLAGNTEAFF
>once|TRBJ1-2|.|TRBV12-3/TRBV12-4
TGTGCCAGTCATAGGGTAGCCCATGGCTACACCTTC
CASHRVAHGYTF
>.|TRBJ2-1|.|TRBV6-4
TGTGCCAGCAGCCTGGACTGGGCAAACAATGAGCAGTTCTTC
CASSLDWANNEQFF
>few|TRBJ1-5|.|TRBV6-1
TGTGCCAGCAGTGAAGACCGACAGGCCGTTCAGCCCCAGCATTTT
CASSEDRQAVQPQHF
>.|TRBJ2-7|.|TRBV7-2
TGTGCCAGCAGCTTACTGGGACCCTACGAGCAGTACTTC
CASSLLGPYEQYF
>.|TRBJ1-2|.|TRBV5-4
TGTGCCAGCAGCTTGGAGATGGGGGATTGGGGCTACACCTTC
CASSLEMGDWGYTF
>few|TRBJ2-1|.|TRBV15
TGTGCCACCAGCAGAGAAGGGGGAGAAACAGGCCTGGGCAATGAGCAGTTCTTC
CATSREGGETGLGNEQFF
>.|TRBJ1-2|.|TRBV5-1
TGCGCCAGCAGCCCCACCTCTAACTATGGCTACACCTTC
CASSPTSNYGYTF
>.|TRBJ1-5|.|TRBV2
TGTGCCAGCAAACCCCGGACATTTAGCAATCAGCCCCAGCATTTT
CASKPRTFSNQPQHF
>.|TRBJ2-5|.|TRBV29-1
TGCAGCGTTGTTCGCCATTTACAAGAGACCCAGTACTTC
CSVVRHLQETQYF
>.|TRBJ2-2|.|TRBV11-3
TGTGCCAGCAGCTTAGATCAGGGGGGGACCCTAAACACCGGGGAGCTGTTTTTT
CASSLDQGGTLNTGELFF
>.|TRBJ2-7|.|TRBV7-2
TGTGCCAGCAGCTTAAGGGGCATGGGGCTCAACTACGAGCAGTACTTC
CASSLRGMGLNYEQYF
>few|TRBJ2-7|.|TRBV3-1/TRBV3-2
TGTGCCAGCAGCCAAGGCGTAGCGGAAGCCTACGAGCAGTACTTC
CASSQGVAEAYEQYF
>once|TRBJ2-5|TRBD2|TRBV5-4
TGTGCCAGCAGCTTGAGGCTAGCGGGGGAAGAGACCCAGTACTTC
CASSLRLAGEETQYF
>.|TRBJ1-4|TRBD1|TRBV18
TGTGCCAGCTCACCTGGACAGGGTGCAACTAATGAAAAACTGTTTTTT
CASSPGQGATNEKLFF
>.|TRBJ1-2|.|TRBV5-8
TGTGCCAGCAGTAATGGGGGGCGCGGTGGCTACACCTTC
CASSNGGRGGYTF
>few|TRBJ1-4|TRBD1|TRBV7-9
TGTGCCAGCAGTCGAACTCAGGGGGTAGAGGAAAAACTGTTTTTT
CASSRTQGVEEKLFF
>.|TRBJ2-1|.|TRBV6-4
TGTGCCAGCAGTTGGTCAGCGTCCTACAATGAGCAGTTCTTC
CASSWSASYNEQFF